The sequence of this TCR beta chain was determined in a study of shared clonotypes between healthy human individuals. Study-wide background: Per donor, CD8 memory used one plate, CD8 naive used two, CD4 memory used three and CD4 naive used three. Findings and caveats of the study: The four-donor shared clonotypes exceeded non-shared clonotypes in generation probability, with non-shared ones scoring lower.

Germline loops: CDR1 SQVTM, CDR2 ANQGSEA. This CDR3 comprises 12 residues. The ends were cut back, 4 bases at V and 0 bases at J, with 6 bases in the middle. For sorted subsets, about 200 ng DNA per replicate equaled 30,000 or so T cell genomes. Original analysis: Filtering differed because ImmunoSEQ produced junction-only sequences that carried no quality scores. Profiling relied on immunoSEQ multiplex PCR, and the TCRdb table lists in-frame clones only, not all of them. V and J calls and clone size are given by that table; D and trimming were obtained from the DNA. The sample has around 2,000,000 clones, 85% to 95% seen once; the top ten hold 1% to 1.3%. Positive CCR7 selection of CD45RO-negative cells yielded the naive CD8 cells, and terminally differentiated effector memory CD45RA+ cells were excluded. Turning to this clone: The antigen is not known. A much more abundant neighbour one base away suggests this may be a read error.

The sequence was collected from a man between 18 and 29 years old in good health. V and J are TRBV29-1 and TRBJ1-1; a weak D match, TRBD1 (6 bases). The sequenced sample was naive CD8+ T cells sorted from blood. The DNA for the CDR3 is TGCAGCGTTGGACAGGTGAACACTGAAGCTTTCTTT. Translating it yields CSVGQVNTEAFF.